The rows below give T cell receptor beta chains drawn from one sample of a study of Ad26.COV2.S vaccination and SARS-CoV-2 variants. Data came from immunoSEQ multiplex PCR; TCRdb stores just in-frame clones and leaves some out. The sample yields around 500,000 clones, roughly nine tenths seen once. Sequences were derived from peripheral blood, sampled in a trial of Ad26.COV2.S vaccine versus placebo. Receptors originate from a person between 18 and 59 years old who received the Ad26.COV2.S COVID-19 vaccine or a placebo. Each CDR3 is given with its conserved first and last residue.

j_gene,len,v_gene,CDR3aa
TRBJ1-5,16,TRBV6-6,CASSYSAGTGGRPQHF
TRBJ1-2,15,TRBV2,CASTPWDSEIYGYTF
TRBJ2-1,15,TRBV18,CASSKTSGYINEQFF
TRBJ1-2,14,TRBV30,CAWSELQGAYGYTF
TRBJ1-4,16,TRBV19,CASSTTWDRRNEKLFF
TRBJ1-4,14,TRBV18,CASAKGQWIEKLFF
TRBJ1-2,14,TRBV4-2,CASSQDIVNYGYTF
TRBJ2-1,14,TRBV5-1,CASSPGLAGNEQFF
TRBJ1-1,14,TRBV5-1,CASSLQGPRSEAFF
TRBJ2-1,13,TRBV7-3,CASSLGTNNEQFF
TRBJ1-5,13,TRBV7-8,CASSVQGGQPQHF
TRBJ1-2,14,TRBV5-1,CASSLGPHNYGYTF
TRBJ2-2,12,TRBV28,CASSSNTGELFF
TRBJ1-2,14,TRBV29-1,CSADPGGANYGYTF
TRBJ1-1,13,TRBV6-5,CASTGRPNTEAFF
TRBJ1-1,13,TRBV2,CASSGGRSGEAFF
TRBJ1-1,13,TRBV19,CASCPGQATEAFF
TRBJ1-3,12,TRBV10-3,CAAGGSGNTIYF
TRBJ2-7,13,TRBV2,CASSGSGGREQYF
TRBJ2-3,15,TRBV30,CAWSVGIQNTDTQYF
TRBJ2-1,13,TRBV6-1,CASSEEGYNEQFF
TRBJ2-7,13,TRBV11-2,CASSSGTLYEQYF
TRBJ2-5,16,TRBV18,CASSLQETGLARTQYF
TRBJ1-5,14,TRBV7-2,CASSLGLSNQPQHF
TRBJ2-1,17,TRBV24-1,CATIGPGQTCSYNEQFF
TRBJ2-1,14,TRBV6-5,CATDRQGGDNEQFF
TRBJ2-7,10,TRBV2,CASRGSEQYF